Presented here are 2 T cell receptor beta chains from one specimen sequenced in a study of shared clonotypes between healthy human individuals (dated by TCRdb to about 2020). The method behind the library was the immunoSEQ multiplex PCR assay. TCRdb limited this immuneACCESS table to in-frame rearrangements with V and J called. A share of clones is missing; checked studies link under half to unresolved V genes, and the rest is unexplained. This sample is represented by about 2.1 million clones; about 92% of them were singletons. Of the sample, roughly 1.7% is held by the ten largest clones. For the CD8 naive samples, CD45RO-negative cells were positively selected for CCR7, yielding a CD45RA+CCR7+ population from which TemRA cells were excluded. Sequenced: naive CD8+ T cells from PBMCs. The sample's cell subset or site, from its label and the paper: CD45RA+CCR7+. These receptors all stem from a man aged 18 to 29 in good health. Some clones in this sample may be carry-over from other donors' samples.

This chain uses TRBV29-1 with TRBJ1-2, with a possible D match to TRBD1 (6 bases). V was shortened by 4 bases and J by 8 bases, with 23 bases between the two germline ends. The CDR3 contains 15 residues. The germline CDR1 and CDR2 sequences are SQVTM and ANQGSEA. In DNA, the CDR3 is TGCAGCGTTGCCCGACCGGGACACCTCGCAGGGGGCTACACCTTC. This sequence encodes CSVARPGHLAGGYTF.

The chain's CDR3 is CAISEAMGKNIQYF. CDR3 in DNA: TGTGCCATCAGTGAGGCTATGGGGAAAAACATTCAGTACTTC. The chain combines TRBV10-3 with TRBJ2-4; D unresolved. The ends were cut back, 2 bases at V and 4 bases at J, with 9 bases in the middle. The CDR3 sequence is 14 residues long. The germline gives CDR1 ENHRY, CDR2 SYGVKD.